Listed here are 17 T cell receptor beta chains from one sample, sequenced in a study of cytomegalovirus exposure and HLA in healthy donors. The PCR was carried out with 60 Vbeta primers and 13 Jbeta primers. Sequencing was performed with immunoSEQ multiplex PCR; in TCRdb, only in-frame clones are kept and a portion is missing. Here the sample spans about 52,000 clones, about 57% being singletons. The specimen sequenced was PBMCs. These receptors all stem from a human donor in good health.

The rearrangement links TRBV30 to TRBJ2-5; 12 nucleotides match TRBD2. TRBJ2-7 matches the DNA end more closely, so the J call is doubtful. Germline V gives CDR1 GTSNPN, CDR2 SVGIG (reference sequence). This CDR3 is 13 amino acids long. The CDR3 DNA is TGTGCCTGGATACTAGCGGGGGGCCGCGAGCAGTACTTC. It codes for CAWILAGGREQYF.

V gene TRBV4-1 combines with J gene TRBJ1-2; 7 bases fit TRBD1. V was clipped by 2 bases and J by 4 bases; unmatched bases: 1. CDR3 length: 13 amino acids. Germline CDR1 MGHRA, CDR2 YSYEKL. The CDR3 is CASSQRDSYGYTF. CDR3 coding DNA: TGCGCCAGCAGCCAAAGGGACAGCTATGGCTACACCTTC.

The chain combines TRBV30 with TRBJ2-1, with 11 bases lining up with TRBD2. The CDR3 sequence is 15 residues long. Trimming took 3 bases from V and 8 from J; bases not matched to a gene: 9. Germline V gene data show CDR1 as GTSNPN and CDR2 as SVGIG (reference sequence). The CDR3 here is CAWRASGGHRYEQFF. The CDR3 bases are TGTGCCTGGAGGGCTAGCGGGGGGCATAGGTATGAGCAGTTCTTC.

V usage is TRBV28 and J usage is TRBJ1-2, with D unresolved. With 8 bases removed from V and 7 bases from J, the gap between germline ends came to 14 bases. The CDR3 extends over 12 amino acids. Germline V CDR1 and CDR2: MDHEN, SYDVKM. This chain's CDR3 is CASQSGSIGYTF. The CDR3 region has the DNA TGTGCCAGCCAATCCGGGTCAATTGGCTACACCTTC.

The table lists this clone with a few counts. One junction end does not reproduce the germline sequence, and a read error may be involved. The rearrangement links TRBV7-9 to TRBJ1-2; the match to TRBD1 covers 9 bases. Germline loops: CDR1 SEHNR, CDR2 FQNEAQ (reference sequence). The CDR3 runs 16 residues. The CDR3 loop is CSSSLEGSDRGNGYTF. The CDR3 bases are TGTTCCAGCAGCTTAGAGGGCTCGGACAGGGGAAATGGCTACACCTTC.

V and J are TRBV7-3 and TRBJ1-2, with 7 bases that match TRBD1. This CDR3 region has 15 residues. Germline V CDR1 and CDR2: SGHTA, FQGTGA. The ends lost 2 bases at V and 3 bases at J; junction bases unmatched: 6. The CDR3 DNA reads TGTGCCAGCAGCTTAGGGGACAGAAACGACTATGGCTACACCTTC. Translating gives CASSLGDRNDYGYTF.

The V and J genes are TRBV2 and TRBJ1-6; maybe TRBD1 (6 bases). This CDR3 has 15 amino acids. CDR1 is SNHLY and CDR2 is FYNNEI in the germline V gene. Trimming shortened V by 1 base and J by 11 bases, and 15 bases separated the two germline ends. This CDR3 reads CASSEDGRGGTPLHF. The CDR3 DNA is TGTGCCAGCAGTGAAGATGGCAGGGGTGGTACACCCCTCCACTTT. Together with reference TRBV2 and TRBJ1-6, the CDR3 gives the full variable domain: EPEVTQTPSHQVTQMGQEVILRCVPISNHLYFYWYRQILGQKVEFLVSFYNNEISEKSEIFDDQFSVERPDGSNFTLKIRSTKLEDSAMYFCASSEDGRGGTPLHFGNGTRLTVT.

This clone has a handful of counts. The rearrangement joins TRBV7-9 to TRBJ1-2, with TRBD1 identical over 7 bases. J lost 2 bases, V lost 5 bases, and 5 bases had no gene match. The length of the CDR3 is 14 residues. The germline CDR1 and CDR2 sequences are SEHNR and FQNEAQ (reference sequence). The CDR3 loop reads CASSKQGTNYGYTF. In nucleotides, the CDR3 is TGTGCCAGCAGCAAACAGGGGACAAACTATGGCTACACCTTC.

The chain links TRBV7-9 to TRBJ2-3; TRBD2 matches 8 bases. V was pared by 1 base and J by 0 bases, with 9 bases of the junction left unmatched. The germline V gene has CDR1 SEHNR and CDR2 FQNEAQ (reference sequence). This CDR3 has 18 amino acids. The CDR3 loop reads CASSLVAGGLTSTDTQYF. In DNA, the CDR3 is TGTGCCAGCAGCTTAGTTGCGGGGGGACTGACTAGCACAGATACGCAGTATTTT.

This clone appeared a few times. V gene TRBV10-3 combines with J gene TRBJ1-3, with D possibly matching TRBD1 (6 bases). Germline CDR1 is ENHRY and CDR2 is SYGVKD. Deletions cut 6 bases from V and 0 bases from J, with 12 bases between. CDR3 length: 15 residues. The CDR3, as DNA: TGTGCCATCAGACCGACAGGACGCTCTGGAAACACCATATATTTT. This translates into CAIRPTGRSGNTIYF.

There are a few counts of this clone. The rearrangement links TRBV29-1 to TRBJ1-1; D is unresolved. This CDR3 is 12 amino acids long. The V end was cut by 7 bases, the J end by 1 base, with 10 bases between. The V gene's germline CDR1 is SQVTM and CDR2 ANQGSEA. The DNA for the CDR3 is TGCAGCGGAAGAAACAGGAACACTGAAGCTTTCTTT. Translation: CSGRNRNTEAFF. Variable domain in full (rest from reference TRBV29-1 and TRBJ1-1): SAVISQKPSRDICQRGTSLTIQCQVDSQVTMMFWYRQQPGQSLTLIATANQGSEATYESGFVIDKFPISRPNLTFSTLTVSNMSPEDSSIYLCSGRNRNTEAFFGQGTRLTVV.

This chain joins TRBV18 and TRBJ2-1; D is perhaps TRBD2 (6 bases). Germline values: CDR1 KGHSH, CDR2 LQKENI. The CDR3 spans 15 residues. The V end lost 1 base, the J end lost 4 bases, and 11 bases lay between the germline ends. The CDR3 nucleotides are TGTGCCAGCTCACCACAGGAGGGGAGGTACAATGAGCAGTTCTTC. Translating gives CASSPQEGRYNEQFF.

This sequence joins TRBV27 and TRBJ1-2, with a possible D match to TRBD1 (5 bases). The CDR3 is 14 amino acids. The germline gives CDR1 MNHEY, CDR2 SMNVEV (reference sequence). The V gene lost 5 bases and the J gene lost 0 bases, with 10 bases spanning the gap. Here the CDR3 DNA reads TGTGCCAGCAGTCAGGGTTGGCCTAACTATGGCTACACCTTC. The encoded protein is CASSQGWPNYGYTF.

This clone was found a few times. J is TRBJ1-2 and V is TRBV11-2, with D perhaps TRBD1 (6 bases). Germline CDR1 is SGHAT and CDR2 is FQNNGV. V lost 5 bases to trimming and J lost 8 bases, with 15 bases between them. This CDR3 is 13 amino acids long. Written as DNA, the CDR3 is TGTGCCAGCAGCCTAGTGGGGGGGCACGGCTACACCTTC. The encoded protein is CASSLVGGHGYTF.

The genes are TRBV19 and TRBJ1-5; the D is unclear. Germline values: CDR1 LNHDA, CDR2 SQIVND (reference sequence). The CDR3 totals 13 residues. V lost 5 bases, J lost 7 bases, and 12 bases lay in between. DNA of the CDR3: TGTGCCAGTAGTCTCCGGGAGGGACAGCCCCAGCATTTT. This codes for CASSLREGQPQHF.

The rearrangement joins TRBV4-2 to TRBJ1-5; TRBD1 matches at 7 bases. The V gene's germline CDR1 is LGHNA and CDR2 YNFKEQ. J was trimmed by 3 bases and V by 1 base; bases with no gene match: 6. This CDR3 is built from 16 residues. The CDR3 spells CASSQAGDRVNQPQHF. The CDR3 region has the DNA TGTGCCAGCAGCCAAGCAGGTGACAGGGTCAATCAGCCCCAGCATTTT.

The V gene is TRBV10-3, the J gene TRBJ1-1; D is possibly TRBD1 (5 bases). This CDR3 has 14 amino acids. Per germline, CDR1 ENHRY and CDR2 SYGVKD. Trimming stripped 3 bases from V and 4 bases from J, with 12 bases between. The CDR3 DNA is TGTGCCATCAGTGATAAAGGGGCGGTCACTGAAGCTTTCTTT. Residues: CAISDKGAVTEAFF.